This T cell receptor (beta chain) was identified during a study of shared clonotypes between healthy human individuals. Findings and caveats of the study: In several donors, approximately 5% of naive CD4 clonotypes appeared in common. Memory subsets had estimated richness that was generally smaller than that of naive subsets.

All donors were healthy HIV-negative adults lacking recent acute infections or vaccinations. Produced via immunoSEQ multiplex PCR; TCRdb's table is partial and in-frame only. The sample includes a few million clones, more than 80% seen only once; the top ten take approximately 0.4%. Regarding this clone: Its antigen is not known.

The source is a man between 18 and 35 years old in good health. Some clones in this sample may be carry-over from other donors' samples. Sequencing input: naive CD4+ T cells from PBMCs. Subset meaning: CD45RA+ positively selected.

CDR3 sequence reads: CASSLFSPSGERSYGYTF. The CDR3 DNA is TGTGCCAGCAGTTTATTCTCTCCTTCGGGGGAAAGATCCTATGGCTACACCTTC. V and J are TRBV28 and TRBJ1-2, with D perhaps TRBD1 (5 bases). V was shortened by 1 base and J by 4 bases, with 22 bases between the two germline ends. There are 18 residues in the CDR3. Germline V lookup: CDR1 MDHEN, CDR2 SYDVKM.